This T cell receptor (beta chain) emerged from a study of siplizumab effects on memory and regulatory T cells. Some clones are missing from TCRdb's copy, which holds only in-frame ones; the method was immunoSEQ multiplex PCR. The sample shows nearly 85,000 clones, approximately 90% of them seen only once. Germline CDR1 reads MGHRA; CDR2 reads YSYEKL. The length of the CDR3 is 17 residues. V shed 3 bases and J 0 bases; nucleotides not matched to a gene: 8. The rearrangement links TRBV4-1 to TRBJ2-1; 7 positions match TRBD1. The sample comprised Tregs sorted from blood. The TCR was taken from a human donor in good health. DNA of the CDR3: TGCGCCAGCAGCCACGGACAGGAACCGAGCTCCTACAATGAGCAGTTCTTC. Protein sequence: CASSHGQEPSSYNEQFF.